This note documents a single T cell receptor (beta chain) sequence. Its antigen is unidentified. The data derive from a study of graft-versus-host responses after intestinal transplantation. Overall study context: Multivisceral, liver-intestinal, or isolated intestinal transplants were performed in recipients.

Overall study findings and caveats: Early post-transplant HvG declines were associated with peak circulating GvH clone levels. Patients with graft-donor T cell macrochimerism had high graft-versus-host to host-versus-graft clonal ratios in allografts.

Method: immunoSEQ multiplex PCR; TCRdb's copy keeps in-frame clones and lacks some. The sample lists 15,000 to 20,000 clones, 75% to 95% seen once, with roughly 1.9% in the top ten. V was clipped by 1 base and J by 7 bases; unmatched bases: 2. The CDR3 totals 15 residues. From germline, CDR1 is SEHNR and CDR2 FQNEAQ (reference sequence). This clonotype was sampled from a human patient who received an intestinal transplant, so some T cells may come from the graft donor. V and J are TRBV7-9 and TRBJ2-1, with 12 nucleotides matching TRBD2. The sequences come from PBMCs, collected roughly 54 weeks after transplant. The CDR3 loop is CASSLGTSGVNEQFF. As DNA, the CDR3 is TGTGCCAGCAGCTTAGGGACTAGCGGGGTAAATGAGCAGTTCTTC.